The 18 T cell receptor beta chains below come from one sample, sequenced in a study of CD8+ T cells in alopecia areata. Treatment reported: oral pan-JAK inhibitor, 5-10 mg twice daily. After isolation, RNA underwent reverse transcription to generate cDNA as the sequencing template. Using immunoSEQ multiplex PCR, the repertoire was profiled, and TCRdb retains in-frame clones only, with some absent. The data hold over 150,000 clones, with approximately 56% observed a single time. The material was CD4+ T cells sorted from blood, obtained at week 4, from a patient treated with tofacitinib. The receptors shown here come from a human donor with alopecia areata.

This clone showed up just a few times. The CDR3 reads CASSRVQGASGNTIYF. CDR3 in DNA: TGCGCCAGCAGCAGAGTACAGGGGGCGAGCGGAAACACCATATATTTT. J is TRBJ1-3 and V is TRBV5-1; 9 bases agree with TRBD1. Trimming at V came to 4 bases and at J to 4 bases, leaving 9 bases not matched to a gene. The CDR3 contains 16 residues. Germline V gives CDR1 SGHRS, CDR2 YFSETQ. The full variable domain, its missing parts supplied by reference TRBV5-1 and TRBJ1-3, is KAGVTQTPRYLIKTRGQQVTLSCSPISGHRSVSWYQQTPGQGLQFLFEYFSETQRNKGNFPGRFSGRQFSNSRSEMNVSTLELGDSALYLCASSRVQGASGNTIYFGEGSWLTVV.

This clone was observed a few times. The chain joins TRBV6-1 to TRBJ2-1, with 9 bases aligning to TRBD1. Germline V lookup: CDR1 MNHNS, CDR2 SASEGT. This CDR3 comprises 15 residues. The ends lost 8 bases at V and 9 bases at J; junction bases unmatched: 14. The CDR3 protein is CASCLPGQGVLEQFF. The CDR3 DNA sequence: TGTGCCAGCTGCCTACCGGGACAGGGTGTGCTTGAGCAGTTCTTC.

This chain links TRBV5-1 with TRBJ2-5; D call uncertain. The CDR3 loop spans 13 amino acids. CDR1 and CDR2 from the germline V gene are SGHRS and YFSETQ. V lost 4 bases to trimming and J lost 1 base, with 8 bases between them. CDR3 sequence (DNA): TGCGCCAGCAGCGCGGTACTCCAAGAGACCCAGTACTTC. Its protein product is CASSAVLQETQYF.

This chain uses TRBV2 with TRBJ2-3, with a possible D match to TRBD1 (6 bases). CDR3 size: 13 residues. Trimming left V 0 bases short and J 6 bases short, with 7 bases between. Germline loops: CDR1 SNHLY, CDR2 FYNNEI. The CDR3: CASSEAQGDTQYF. The DNA for the CDR3 is TGTGCCAGCAGTGAAGCGCAGGGGGATACGCAGTATTTT.

J is TRBJ1-4 and V is TRBV5-1; D is unclear. V was clipped by 4 bases and J by 6 bases, with 13 bases between them. CDR3 length: 14 residues. Germline V gene data show CDR1 as SGHRS and CDR2 as YFSETQ. This chain's CDR3 is CASSEGYSHEKLFF. For the CDR3, the DNA is TGCGCCAGCAGCGAAGGATATTCGCATGAAAAACTGTTTTTT.

This chain uses TRBV5-1 with TRBJ2-3, with 7 nucleotides matching TRBD1. CDR1 and CDR2 from the germline V gene are SGHRS and YFSETQ. CDR3 length: 14 residues. V lost 5 bases, J lost 2 bases, and 5 bases stayed unmatched. The CDR3 DNA follows: TGCGCCAGCAGGCCAGGGACAGACACAGATACGCAGTATTTT. It translates to CASRPGTDTDTQYF.

The rearrangement joins TRBV7-2 to TRBJ2-5; maybe TRBD2 (5 bases). The V and J ends lost 4 bases and 6 bases respectively, with 15 bases between them. The V gene's germline CDR1 is SGHTA and CDR2 FQGNSA. The CDR3 consists of 14 residues. CDR3 amino acids: CASSSLTGTQTQYF. CDR3 DNA: TGTGCCAGCAGCTCCCTTACGGGAACACAGACCCAGTACTTC.

V and J are TRBV25-1 and TRBJ2-5; possibly TRBD1 for D (5 bases). Per the germline V gene, CDR1 is MGHDK and CDR2 is SYGVNS. The CDR3 spans 16 residues. Deletions cut 2 bases from V and 1 base from J, with 14 bases between. CDR3 in DNA: TGTGCCAGCAGTGAAGGGGTGCAGGGCGGCCAAGAGACCCAGTACTTC. Amino acid sequence: CASSEGVQGGQETQYF.

V gene TRBV4-1 combines with J gene TRBJ2-3; D gene ambiguous. Trimming took 4 bases from V and 6 from J, leaving 8 bases between them. CDR3 length: 12 amino acids. From germline, CDR1 is MGHRA and CDR2 YSYEKL. CDR3 region: CASSPPFDTQYF. CDR3 DNA: TGCGCCAGCAGCCCACCGTTCGATACGCAGTATTTT.

This clone was found a few times. The chain recombines TRBV4-3 with TRBJ2-5; 11 nucleotides align to TRBD2. Trimming took 0 bases from V and 5 from J; bases not matched to a gene: 5. The germline gives CDR1 LGHNA, CDR2 YSLEER. The CDR3 spans 16 residues. The CDR3 spells CASSQDLAGGGETQYF. The CDR3 DNA reads as TGCGCCAGCAGCCAAGACCTAGCGGGAGGAGGGGAGACCCAGTACTTC.

The table lists this clone with a few counts. The rearrangement joins TRBV4-3 to TRBJ1-2; D is ambiguous. Trimming cost V 3 bases and J 6 bases, with 11 bases left between them. Germline V lookup: CDR1 LGHNA, CDR2 YSLEER. CDR3 length: 13 amino acids. The CDR3 nucleotides read TGCGCCAGCAGCCAGCTAGGAGGCGATGGCTACACCTTC. Translating gives CASSQLGGDGYTF.

The V gene is TRBV7-2, the J gene TRBJ2-5, with unresolved D. Trimming pared 2 bases from V and 5 bases from J, leaving 6 bases between. The CDR3 runs 12 residues. Germline loops: CDR1 SGHTA, CDR2 FQGNSA. The CDR3 nucleotides are TGTGCCAGCAGCTTATTCGCGGAGACCCAGTACTTC. Amino acids: CASSLFAETQYF.

This clone has a single count. Other DNA sequences in the same sample also yield this CDR3. This rearrangement joins TRBV11-2 to TRBJ2-3; D might be TRBD1 or TRBD2, each matching 6 bases. This CDR3 contains 15 residues. The V and J ends lost 3 bases and 0 bases respectively, with 10 bases between them. CDR1 is SGHAT and CDR2 is FQNNGV in the germline V gene. CDR3 region: CASSFTGTSTDTQYF. DNA of the CDR3: TGTGCCAGCAGCTTCACAGGGACTAGCACAGATACGCAGTATTTT.

V usage is TRBV5-6 and J usage is TRBJ2-1; TRBD2 agrees at 10 bases. Germline CDR1 and CDR2: SGHDT and YYEEEE. The CDR3 covers 18 residues. V dropped 2 bases and J dropped 7; count of bases not matched to a gene: 15. CDR3 nucleotide sequence: TGTGCCAGCAGCTTTCTCGGTGGGACTAGCGCCAGGGAGAATGAGCAGTTCTTC. The encoded protein is CASSFLGGTSARENEQFF.

The chain carries TRBV14 and TRBJ2-3; TRBD2 agrees at 10 bases. CDR3 length equals 16 residues. V lost 2 bases to trimming and J lost 5 bases; unmatched junction nucleotides: 7. Germline V CDR1 and CDR2: SGHDN, FVKESK. The CDR3: CASSQPVLAGEDTQYF. The CDR3 bases are TGTGCCAGCAGCCAACCCGTCCTAGCGGGAGAAGATACGCAGTATTTT.

The chain is built from TRBV2 and TRBJ2-3; D unclear. The CDR3 consists of 11 residues. The germline V gene has CDR1 SNHLY and CDR2 FYNNEI. The V and J ends lost 8 bases and 7 bases respectively, with 10 bases between them. The CDR3: CASGHGYTQYF. Written as DNA, the CDR3 is TGTGCCAGCGGTCATGGATATACGCAGTATTTT.

This clone was detected a few times. The chain combines TRBV7-9 with TRBJ1-3; a weak D match, TRBD1 (5 bases). The CDR3 extends over 15 amino acids. Germline CDR1 reads SEHNR; CDR2 reads FQNEAQ (reference sequence). The V end was cut by 5 bases, the J end by 0 bases, with 11 bases between. For the CDR3, the DNA is TGTGCCAGCAGCCCTCGGGGCTACTCTGGAAACACCATATATTTT. Translation gives CASSPRGYSGNTIYF.

The chain recombines TRBV28 with TRBJ1-5, with D unclear. Germline-derived CDR1 and CDR2 are MDHEN and SYDVKM. The V end lost 2 bases, the J end lost 1 base, and 6 bases lay between the germline ends. This CDR3 contains 14 residues. The CDR3 loop reads CASSLVQSNQPQHF. CDR3 sequence (DNA): TGTGCCAGCAGTTTAGTCCAGAGCAATCAGCCCCAGCATTTT. Filled out from reference TRBV28 and TRBJ1-5, the complete variable domain reads DVKVTQSSRYLVKRTGEKVFLECVQDMDHENMFWYRQDPGLGLRLIYFSYDVKMKEKGDIPEGYSVSREKKERFSLILESASTNQTSMYLCASSLVQSNQPQHFGDGTRLSIL.